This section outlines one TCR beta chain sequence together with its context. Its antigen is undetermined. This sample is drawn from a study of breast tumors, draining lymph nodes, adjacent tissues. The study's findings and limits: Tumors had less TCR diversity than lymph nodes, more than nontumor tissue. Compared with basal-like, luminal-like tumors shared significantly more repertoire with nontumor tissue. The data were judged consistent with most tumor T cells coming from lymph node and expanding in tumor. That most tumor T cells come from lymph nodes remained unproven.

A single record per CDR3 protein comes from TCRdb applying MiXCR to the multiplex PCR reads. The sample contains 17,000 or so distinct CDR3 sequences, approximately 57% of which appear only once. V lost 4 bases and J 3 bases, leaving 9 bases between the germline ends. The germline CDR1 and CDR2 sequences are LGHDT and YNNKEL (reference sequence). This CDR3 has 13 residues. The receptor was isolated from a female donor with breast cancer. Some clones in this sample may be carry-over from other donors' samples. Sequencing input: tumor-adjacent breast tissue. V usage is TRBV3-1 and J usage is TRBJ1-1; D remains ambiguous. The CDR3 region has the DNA TGTGCCAGCAGCCCTTCAAGGGACACTGAAGCTTTCTTT. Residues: CASSPSRDTEAFF.